Below, 21 T cell receptor beta chains from the same sample are listed, as sequenced in a study of monozygotic twins with inflammatory bowel disease. TCRdb re-called the 5' RACE reads and catalogs CDR3 proteins one per entry, DNA excluded. This repertoire includes some 200,000 distinct CDR3 sequences. The specimen sequenced was blood. The receptors shown here come from a human donor with ulcerative colitis or Crohn's disease, or a healthy co-twin of an affected twin (not recorded which).

J is TRBJ2-1 and V is TRBV29-1; TCRdb outputs TRBD2, but without DNA this stays unchecked. The CDR3 extends over 16 amino acids. CDR1 is SQVTM and CDR2 is ANQGSEA in the germline V gene. The CDR3 loop reads CSVEDRLAGTYNEQFF.

The chain employs TRBV5-1 and TRBJ2-5. Germline V gene sequence: CDR1 SGHRS, CDR2 YFSETQ. The CDR3 runs to 12 residues. This CDR3 is CASSWTQETQYF.

The chain is built from TRBV20-1 and TRBJ2-1; TCRdb calls TRBD2, which cannot be checked without DNA. Germline-derived CDR1 and CDR2 are DFQATT and SNEGSKA (reference sequence). This CDR3 is built from 14 residues. CDR3 sequence reads: CSARPAVTYNEQFF.

This chain links TRBV3-1 with TRBJ2-3. Germline-derived CDR1 and CDR2 are LGHDT and YNNKEL (reference sequence). This CDR3 comprises 13 residues. The CDR3 spells CASSQDAQDTQYF.

The J gene is TRBJ2-5, the V gene TRBV2; as DNA is missing, the TRBD2 call by TCRdb cannot be tested. This CDR3 has 17 amino acids. Germline CDR1 is SNHLY and CDR2 is FYNNEI. The CDR3 protein is CASSEPGTSVYQETQYF.

The chain couples TRBV20-1 to TRBJ2-1; TCRdb proposes TRBD2, but this gene call is untestable without DNA. CDR1 and CDR2 from the germline V gene are DFQATT and SNEGSKA (reference sequence). This CDR3 region has 14 residues. CDR3 protein: CSAPRAGGGGEQFF.

This chain connects TRBV20-1 to TRBJ2-3. CDR1 is DFQATT, CDR2 SNEGSKA, per germline (reference sequence). The CDR3 is 14 residues long. CDR3 in amino acids: CSASDPTSTDTQYF.

CDR3 protein: CASRPDSGNTIYF. This sequence joins TRBV6-5 and TRBJ1-3. The CDR3 loop spans 13 amino acids. Germline CDR1 is MNHEY and CDR2 is SVGAGI.

The V call is TRBV4-2, the J call TRBJ2-7; TCRdb's D call of TRBD1 is untestable without DNA. The CDR3 consists of 14 residues. Per germline, CDR1 LGHNA and CDR2 YNFKEQ. The CDR3: CASSQAWGSYEQYF.

The chain employs TRBV29-1 and TRBJ1-1; the TRBD1 assignment by TCRdb is unverifiable without DNA. CDR1 and CDR2 from the germline V gene are SQVTM and ANQGSEA. The CDR3 length is 12 residues. The CDR3 loop is CSVRQGLTEAFF.

The J gene is TRBJ1-5, the V gene TRBV19; with no DNA, the TCRdb D assignment of TRBD1 cannot be verified. CDR1 and CDR2 (germline): LNHDA, SQIVND (reference sequence). The CDR3 spans 16 residues. The CDR3 loop is CASSMGQLRGNQPQHF.

V gene TRBV19 combines with J gene TRBJ2-2; the D call from TCRdb, TRBD1, cannot be confirmed without DNA. There are 20 residues in the CDR3. The germline CDR1 and CDR2 sequences are LNHDA and SQIVND (reference sequence). CDR3 sequence: CASSMAFRGTGTKKTGELFF.

V is TRBV6-1 and J is TRBJ2-1; checking the TCRdb D call of TRBD2 is not possible without DNA. CDR1 and CDR2 (germline): MNHNS, SASEGT. The CDR3 has 13 residues. The CDR3 region is CASSERAANEQFF.

The chain combines TRBV29-1 with TRBJ1-1; TCRdb's assignment of TRBD1 cannot be checked, as there is no DNA. Germline V gives CDR1 SQVTM, CDR2 ANQGSEA. The CDR3 consists of 13 residues. The CDR3 loop is CSGGALWDTEAFF.

The J gene is TRBJ2-2, the V gene TRBV5-4; TCRdb's D call, TRBD1, is unchecked because there is no DNA. This CDR3 comprises 14 residues. The germline gives CDR1 SGHNT, CDR2 YYREEE (reference sequence). CDR3 in amino acids: CASSLGGRTGELFF.

J is TRBJ1-1 and V is TRBV28; without DNA, the TCRdb call of TRBD1 cannot be checked. Germline values: CDR1 MDHEN, CDR2 SYDVKM. The CDR3 contains 13 residues. The CDR3 sequence: CASSLPATGAAFF. The whole variable domain, filled in from reference TRBV28 and TRBJ1-1, reads DVKVTQSSRYLVKRTGEKVFLECVQDMDHENMFWYRQDPGLGLRLIYFSYDVKMKEKGDIPEGYSVSREKKERFSLILESASTNQTSMYLCASSLPATGAAFFGQGTRLTVV.

The J gene is TRBJ1-5, the V gene TRBV6-5. Germline V gene data show CDR1 as MNHEY and CDR2 as SVGAGI. The CDR3 consists of 13 residues. The CDR3 reads CASRNQINQPQHF.

This sequence joins TRBV6-6 and TRBJ1-5. This CDR3 has 12 amino acids. Germline V gives CDR1 MNHNY, CDR2 SVGAGI (reference sequence). Here the CDR3 reads CASTALSQPQHF.

This chain joins TRBV5-1 and TRBJ2-7; there is no DNA to check the TCRdb D call of TRBD1. This CDR3 region has 14 residues. CDR1 and CDR2 from the germline V gene are SGHRS and YFSETQ. This CDR3 reads CASSPGGFSYEQYF.

The chain has TRBV30 and TRBJ1-5; TCRdb gives TRBD1 as the D gene, but with no DNA this cannot be confirmed. The CDR3 extends over 13 amino acids. Germline CDR1 and CDR2: GTSNPN and SVGIG (reference sequence). CDR3 sequence: CAWSRQGNQPQHF.

The V gene is TRBV2, the J gene TRBJ2-4; TCRdb names TRBD2, which stays unverified in the absence of DNA. Germline assignment: CDR1 SNHLY and CDR2 FYNNEI. This CDR3 is 19 amino acids long. The CDR3 here is CASSRDAGLADLAKNIQYF.